What follows are 23 T cell receptor beta chains derived from one specimen sequenced in a study of cytomegalovirus exposure and HLA in healthy donors. The PCR made use of 60 Vbeta and 13 Jbeta primers. TCRdb's table, derived via immunoSEQ multiplex PCR, lists solely in-frame clones and lacks some. The top ten clones hold around 2.3% of a sample with over 70,000 clones, about 77% of them seen once. Sequenced input: PBMCs. All receptors derive from a male donor in good health and CMV-seropositive.

The chain recombines TRBV29-1 with TRBJ2-7; 10 bases map to TRBD2. Germline V gene sequence: CDR1 SQVTM, CDR2 ANQGSEA. CDR3 size: 14 residues. Germline trimming cut 1 base from V and 2 bases from J; bases unmatched to any gene: 2. The CDR3 coding sequence is TGCAGCGTTGAAGGACTAGCGGGCCCCTACGAGCAGTACTTC. Its translation is CSVEGLAGPYEQYF.

This clone was found a few times. The chain carries TRBV6-4 and TRBJ2-3; D possibly corresponds to TRBD1 (5 bases). V lost 2 bases and J lost 2, with 11 bases in between. The germline CDR1 and CDR2 sequences are MRHNA and SNTAGT. This CDR3 comprises 15 residues. CDR3 sequence: CASSDGVGLTDTQYF. In nucleotides, the CDR3 is TGTGCCAGCAGTGACGGTGTGGGGCTCACAGATACGCAGTATTTT.

This clone turned up a few times. The V call is TRBV6-1, the J call TRBJ1-1, with D tentatively TRBD1 (5 bases). V lost 2 bases to trimming and J lost 3 bases, with 16 bases between them. Germline values: CDR1 MNHNS, CDR2 SASEGT. The CDR3 consists of 16 residues. DNA of the CDR3: TGTGCCAGCAGTGAATTAGGGGCTCAGGCGTACACTGAAGCTTTCTTT. This translates into CASSELGAQAYTEAFF.

The V and J genes are TRBV7-9 and TRBJ2-5; 12 nucleotides agree with TRBD1. Germline lookup yields CDR1 SEHNR and CDR2 FQNEAQ (reference sequence). Trimming at V came to 5 bases and at J to 5 bases, leaving 6 bases not matched to a gene. The CDR3 totals 15 residues. DNA of the CDR3: TGTGCCAGCAGCCTGGGGGGACAGGGGGCCGAGACCCAGTACTTC. It encodes CASSLGGQGAETQYF. The whole variable domain, remainder taken from reference TRBV7-9 and TRBJ2-5, is DTGVSQNPRHKITKRGQNVTFRCDPISEHNRLYWYRQTLGQGPEFLTYFQNEAQLEKSRLLSDRFSAERPKGSFSTLEIQRTEQGDSAMYLCASSLGGQGAETQYFGPGTRLLVL.

The chain recombines TRBV6-6 with TRBJ1-5, with D perhaps TRBD1 (5 bases). Germline CDR1 MNHNY, CDR2 SVGAGI (reference sequence). The CDR3 loop spans 13 amino acids. V was shortened by 6 bases and J by 5 bases, with 11 bases between the two germline ends. In nucleotides, the CDR3 is TGTGCCAGCAGCACGGGCAGGGATCAGCCCCAGCATTTT. This gives the protein CASSTGRDQPQHF.

The chain carries TRBV19 and TRBJ2-2; D is undetermined. Germline V gene sequence: CDR1 LNHDA, CDR2 SQIVND (reference sequence). The CDR3 has 12 amino acids. Trimming removed 5 bases at V and 6 bases at J, with 7 bases between. The chain's CDR3 is CASSFRSGELFF. CDR3 in DNA: TGTGCCAGTAGTTTCAGGTCCGGGGAGCTGTTTTTT.

The chain joins TRBV2 to TRBJ1-4; D unresolved. Between the trimmed V and J ends, which lost 8 bases and 7 bases, there was a span of 11 bases. The CDR3 covers 12 residues. CDR1 and CDR2 from the germline V gene are SNHLY and FYNNEI. CDR3 residues: CASLASGEKLFF. The CDR3 nucleotides are TGTGCCAGCCTAGCCAGTGGTGAAAAACTGTTTTTT.

This clone was seen a few times. The CDR3 bases are TGCGCCAGCAGCCTTAGCGGGAACACCGGGGAGCTGTTTTTT. Amino acid sequence: CASSLSGNTGELFF. The chain is built from TRBV4-3 and TRBJ2-2; TRBD2 is a possible D gene (6 bases). Trimming took 4 bases from V and 1 from J, leaving 7 bases between them. The CDR3 is 14 residues long. Germline CDR1 reads LGHNA; CDR2 reads YSLEER.

The CDR3 bases are TGTGCCAGCAGCCTACTGGCAGGGGGCGGGTACGAGCAGTACTTC. Its translation: CASSLLAGGGYEQYF. V usage is TRBV5-6 and J usage is TRBJ2-7; 8 bases are a match to TRBD1. Germline CDR1 reads SGHDT; CDR2 reads YYEEEE. The CDR3 contains 15 residues. Unmatched junction bases numbered 10, after V lost 4 bases and J lost 4 bases.

The V and J genes are TRBV7-3 and TRBJ2-2, with 9 bases fitting TRBD2. The CDR3 loop spans 16 amino acids. Germline-derived CDR1 and CDR2 are SGHTA and FQGTGA. V shed 4 bases and J 1 base; nucleotides not matched to a gene: 4. Here the CDR3 reads CASSSLAGWNTGELFF. CDR3 nucleotide sequence: TGTGCCAGCAGCTCCCTAGCGGGATGGAACACCGGGGAGCTGTTTTTT.

The chain has TRBV28 and TRBJ2-1, with D possibly matching TRBD2 (6 bases). V lost 3 bases and J lost 4, with 16 bases in between. Germline V gene data show CDR1 as MDHEN and CDR2 as SYDVKM. This CDR3 is built from 16 residues. The CDR3 sequence: CASSLFGGGPYNEQFF. CDR3 coding DNA: TGTGCCAGCAGTTTGTTCGGGGGAGGCCCTTACAATGAGCAGTTCTTC.

The genes are TRBV7-2 and TRBJ2-3; TRBD2 agrees at 10 bases. This CDR3 contains 17 residues. V shed 4 bases, J shed 3 bases, and the junction held 10 bases outside the gene matches. From germline, CDR1 is SGHTA and CDR2 FQGNSA. The CDR3 DNA sequence: TGTGCCAGCAGCTATACTTCTAGCGGGAGCTGGACAGATACGCAGTATTTT. Translated, it gives CASSYTSSGSWTDTQYF.

In its sample, this clone was seen a few times. V gene TRBV5-6 combines with J gene TRBJ2-7, with unresolved D. V shed 6 bases and J shed 0 bases, with 13 bases lying between them. The CDR3 covers 14 residues. Germline V gives CDR1 SGHDT, CDR2 YYEEEE. Here the CDR3 reads CASIRPYHSYEQYF. CDR3 DNA: TGTGCCAGCATCCGTCCCTACCACTCCTACGAGCAGTACTTC.

The V gene is TRBV28, the J gene TRBJ1-5; no clear D gene. Germline V gene data show CDR1 as MDHEN and CDR2 as SYDVKM. The ends were cut back, 5 bases at V and 3 bases at J, with 11 bases in the middle. CDR3 length: 14 amino acids. CDR3 sequence (DNA): TGTGCCAGCAGTCCACAAAATTCCAATCAGCCCCAGCATTTT. This codes for CASSPQNSNQPQHF.

The chain carries TRBV7-9 and TRBJ2-5, with 10 bases aligning to TRBD2. V dropped 2 bases and J dropped 4; count of bases not matched to a gene: 4. The CDR3 is 15 residues long. Germline V gene sequence: CDR1 SEHNR, CDR2 FQNEAQ (reference sequence). The CDR3 coding sequence is TGTGCCAGCAGCTTACTAGCGGGAGTGATAGAGACCCAGTACTTC. This sequence encodes CASSLLAGVIETQYF.

The V and J genes are TRBV7-3 and TRBJ2-3, with 9 bases aligning to TRBD2. With V trimmed by 5 bases and J by 1 base, 4 bases remained unmatched. The germline gives CDR1 SGHTA, CDR2 FQGTGA. This CDR3 is built from 15 residues. CDR3 amino acids: CASSIAGVGTDTQYF. The CDR3 DNA follows: TGTGCCAGCAGCATAGCGGGAGTGGGCACAGATACGCAGTATTTT.

This chain links TRBV19 with TRBJ2-3; 8 positions match TRBD2. The germline V gene encodes CDR1 LNHDA and CDR2 SQIVND (reference sequence). The V segment lost 1 base and the J segment 4 bases; nucleotides outside the gene matches: 4. CDR3 length: 15 residues. The CDR3 coding sequence is TGTGCCAGTAGTATAGTGGCGGGAGGATCAGATACGCAGTATTTT. Its protein product is CASSIVAGGSDTQYF.

The gene calls are TRBV10-3 and TRBJ1-4; 9 bases map to TRBD1. Trimming took 3 bases from V and 0 from J; bases not matched to a gene: 8. Germline V lookup: CDR1 ENHRY, CDR2 SYGVKD. The CDR3 is 18 residues long. Here the CDR3 reads CAISEQGAEIATNEKLFF. The DNA for the CDR3 is TGTGCCATCAGTGAACAGGGGGCGGAGATTGCAACTAATGAAAAACTGTTTTTT.

The chain recombines TRBV7-6 with TRBJ2-1; TRBD2 aligns across 7 bases. This CDR3 is built from 18 residues. J gave up 2 bases and V 4 bases, and 14 bases lay outside the gene matches. The germline CDR1 and CDR2 sequences are SGHVS and FNYEAQ. The CDR3 loop is CASSSTPTVAGAYNEQFF. The CDR3 region has the DNA TGTGCCAGCAGCTCAACCCCCACGGTAGCGGGCGCCTACAATGAGCAGTTCTTC.

This clone was seen many times. The gene calls are TRBV11-1 and TRBJ2-7; TRBD1 aligns across 8 bases. Unmatched junction bases numbered 22, after V lost 6 bases and J lost 9 bases. From germline, CDR1 is SGHAT and CDR2 FQDESV (reference sequence). The CDR3 extends over 17 amino acids. The CDR3 region is CASSHAGLETGVLMQYF. The CDR3 DNA reads TGTGCCAGCAGTCACGCTGGATTAGAGACAGGGGTCCTAATGCAGTACTTC.

This chain links TRBV4-1 with TRBJ2-7; a weak D match, TRBD1 (6 bases). V lost 3 bases to trimming and J lost 0 bases, with 9 bases between them. In germline, CDR1 is MGHRA, CDR2 YSYEKL. CDR3 length: 14 amino acids. The CDR3, as DNA: TGCGCCAGCAGCCAGACACAGGGCTCCTACGAGCAGTACTTC. Protein product: CASSQTQGSYEQYF.

This clone has just a few counts. The chain uses TRBV5-1 and TRBJ1-1; 7 bases align to TRBD1. The CDR3 is 13 residues long. Germline lookup yields CDR1 SGHRS and CDR2 YFSETQ. V lost 4 bases, J lost 8 bases, and 8 bases stayed unmatched. CDR3 sequence: CASSNDRAGEAFF. CDR3 nucleotides: TGCGCCAGCAGCAACGACAGGGCAGGCGAAGCTTTCTTT.

V usage is TRBV6-5 and J usage is TRBJ2-1, with D perhaps matching TRBD1 (5 bases). Germline V gives CDR1 MNHEY, CDR2 SVGAGI. The CDR3 is made up of 14 amino acids. Here the CDR3 DNA reads TGTGCGACCAAACAGGAGCTGTCCTACAATGAGCAGTTCTTC. Residues: CATKQELSYNEQFF.